This T cell receptor beta chain was observed in a study of beta chain features in type 1 diabetes. Overall study results and limits: For Type 1 diabetes patients, all four CD4+ subsets carried TCRB CDR3s that were moderately but significantly shorter.

Sampling consisted of one heparinised blood draw per donor, averaging around 110 mL. With regard to this clone: Its antigen is undetermined.

The CDR3 covers 15 residues. From germline, CDR1 is SGHTA and CDR2 FQGNSA. V was pared by 4 bases and J by 6 bases, with 18 bases between. Expressed TCRB transcripts were sequenced, since all the RNA that had been isolated was reverse transcribed. TCRdb keeps only in-frame clones here, not all; method: immunoSEQ multiplex PCR. The table has roughly 41,000 clones, approximately 49% seen once; the top ten hold more than 0.6%. The sequence was collected from a woman aged 18-29 years in good health. The chain links TRBV7-2 to TRBJ1-2; D may be TRBD1 (6 bases). The specimen was central memory CD4+ T cells from blood. The CDR3 coding sequence is TGTGCCAGCAGCTCGGACAGCTCCTTATTTGATGGCTACACCTTC. Protein sequence: CASSSDSSLFDGYTF.